One and the same sample provided the 20 T cell receptor beta chains below, sequenced in a study of shared clonotypes between healthy human individuals. The assay was immunoSEQ multiplex PCR, and TCRdb's table has in-frame clones only and misses some. The sample yields about 2 million clones, roughly 96% seen once. Sequencing input: naive CD4+ T cells sorted from blood. Subset of the sample: CD45RA+ positively selected. Receptors originate from a man between 18 and 29 years old in good health.

The rearrangement uses TRBV18 and TRBJ1-2, with no clear D. This CDR3 spans 15 amino acids. The V gene's germline CDR1 is KGHSH and CDR2 LQKENI. V lost 3 bases and J 1 base, leaving 12 bases between the germline ends. CDR3 sequence (DNA): TGTGCCAGCTCACCCCCGATCAGTCGTAACTATGGCTACACCTTC. It yields the protein CASSPPISRNYGYTF. The full variable domain, rest sourced from reference TRBV18 and TRBJ1-2, is NAGVMQNPRHLVRRRGQEARLRCSPMKGHSHVYWYRQLPEEGLKFMVYLQKENIIDESGMPKERFSAEFPKEGPSILRIQQVVRGDSAAYFCASSPPISRNYGYTFGSGTRLTVV.

The chain recombines TRBV27 with TRBJ1-1; TRBD1 might be the D (5 bases). V gave up 5 bases and J gave up 3 bases, with 22 bases separating them. This CDR3 spans 17 amino acids. Germline V gene sequence: CDR1 MNHEY, CDR2 SMNVEV (reference sequence). CDR3 nucleotide sequence: TGTGCCAGCAGTGACGGCAGGGTCCGCCCCAAAGACACTGAAGCTTTCTTT. It yields the protein CASSDGRVRPKDTEAFF.

The rearrangement joins TRBV18 to TRBJ2-3; perhaps TRBD2 as D (5 bases). The CDR3 runs 15 residues. V was shortened by 0 bases and J by 6 bases, with 13 bases between the two germline ends. In germline, CDR1 is KGHSH, CDR2 LQKENI. The DNA of the CDR3 is TGTGCCAGCTCACCACCAATACTAGAAGGCGATACGCAGTATTTT. This gives the protein CASSPPILEGDTQYF.

The chain links TRBV6-5 to TRBJ1-6; no reliable D call. Germline V lookup: CDR1 MNHEY, CDR2 SVGAGI. V was trimmed by 6 bases and J by 5 bases, leaving 8 bases between them. This CDR3 is built from 13 residues. The CDR3 nucleotides read TGTGCCAGCAGAAACGAGAATAATTCACCCCTCCACTTT. Translated, it gives CASRNENNSPLHF.

The chain employs TRBV19 and TRBJ1-6; D is perhaps TRBD1 (5 bases). The CDR3 spans 17 residues. The V end lost 7 bases, the J end lost 0 bases, and 16 bases lay between the germline ends. Germline-derived CDR1 and CDR2 are LNHDA and SQIVND (reference sequence). The CDR3 region has the DNA TGTGCCAGTACCGGAACCCCAGGGACCTCCTATAATTCACCCCTCCACTTT. It translates to CASTGTPGTSYNSPLHF.

Only one count was recorded for this clone. This sequence joins TRBV19 and TRBJ1-6; perhaps TRBD1 as D (6 bases). Germline V gene lookup returns CDR1 LNHDA and CDR2 SQIVND (reference sequence). This CDR3 spans 15 amino acids. V shed 5 bases and J shed 8 bases, with 16 bases lying between them. The CDR3 bases are TGTGCCAGTAGTTTTACAGGGTCCCAAGATTCACCCCTCCACTTT. Translating gives CASSFTGSQDSPLHF. The entire variable domain, with the rest obtained from reference TRBV19 and TRBJ1-6, is as follows: DGGITQSPKYLFRKEGQNVTLSCEQNLNHDAMYWYRQDPGQGLRLIYYSQIVNDFQKGDIAEGYSVSREKKESFPLTVTSAQKNPTAFYLCASSFTGSQDSPLHFGNGTRLTVT.

V usage is TRBV6-5 and J usage is TRBJ2-1, with 12 bases lining up with TRBD2. The CDR3 runs 15 residues. Trimming removed 0 bases from V and 9 bases from J; junction bases left unmatched: 3. The germline V gene encodes CDR1 MNHEY and CDR2 SVGAGI. In DNA form, the CDR3 reads TGTGCCAGCAGTTACTCTCTAGCGGGGGGGTTTGAGCAGTTCTTC. It encodes CASSYSLAGGFEQFF.

The gene calls are TRBV2 and TRBJ1-5; TRBD1 aligns across 8 bases. CDR3 length equals 16 residues. Trimming cost V 1 base and J 4 bases; bases outside gene matches: 6. Germline CDR1 and CDR2: SNHLY and FYNNEI. The CDR3 sequence is CASSEGQGASNQPQHF. The CDR3 bases are TGTGCCAGCAGTGAAGGGCAGGGGGCAAGTAATCAGCCCCAGCATTTT.

The chain uses TRBV5-1 and TRBJ1-1; D is perhaps TRBD1 (6 bases). Germline CDR1 and CDR2: SGHRS and YFSETQ. The V end lost 2 bases, the J end lost 1 base, and 9 bases lay between the germline ends. The CDR3 consists of 14 residues. This chain's CDR3 is CASSFGQPNTEAFF. The CDR3 DNA reads TGCGCCAGCAGCTTTGGACAGCCGAACACTGAAGCTTTCTTT.

V gene TRBV7-6 combines with J gene TRBJ1-1; D is possibly TRBD1 (5 bases). CDR1 SGHVS and CDR2 FNYEAQ come from the germline V gene. V was trimmed by 2 bases and J by 11 bases, leaving 21 bases between them. This CDR3 has 15 residues. The CDR3 sequence: CASSLQGGDVGGAFF. The CDR3, as DNA: TGTGCCAGCAGCTTACAGGGAGGGGACGTCGGCGGTGCTTTCTTT. Variable domain in full (rest from reference TRBV7-6 and TRBJ1-1): GAGVSQSPRYKVTKRGQDVALRCDPISGHVSLYWYRQALGQGPEFLTYFNYEAQQDKSGLPNDRFSAERPEGSISTLTIQRTEQRDSAMYRCASSLQGGDVGGAFFGQGTRLTVV.

This chain joins TRBV6-1 and TRBJ2-7; possibly TRBD1 for D (5 bases). V was cut by 7 bases and J by 0 bases, with 10 bases left in between. Per germline, CDR1 MNHNS and CDR2 SASEGT. The CDR3 length is 13 residues. The CDR3 is CASNQGSSYEQYF. The CDR3 DNA sequence: TGTGCCAGCAACCAGGGAAGCTCCTACGAGCAGTACTTC.

The J gene is TRBJ2-5, the V gene TRBV4-1; no clear D gene. Germline CDR1 MGHRA, CDR2 YSYEKL. CDR3 length: 15 residues. V lost 3 bases and J lost 0, with 11 bases in between. The CDR3 DNA reads TGCGCCAGCAGCCATGTCAGAGAAAACCAAGAGACCCAGTACTTC. Translation: CASSHVRENQETQYF.

V gene TRBV7-2 combines with J gene TRBJ1-2; a weak D match, TRBD1 (5 bases). Germline V gene sequence: CDR1 SGHTA, CDR2 FQGNSA. The CDR3 loop spans 15 amino acids. V lost 1 base, J lost 1 base, and 10 bases lay in between. DNA of the CDR3: TGTGCCAGCAGCTTAGTGGCACAGGTTAACTATGGCTACACCTTC. The encoded protein is CASSLVAQVNYGYTF.

This chain links TRBV19 with TRBJ1-1, with a possible D match to TRBD1 (6 bases). Germline V gene data show CDR1 as LNHDA and CDR2 as SQIVND (reference sequence). The CDR3 totals 13 residues. Trimming left V 7 bases short and J 1 base short, with 10 bases between. The CDR3 region is CASTQGTNTEAFF. DNA of the CDR3: TGTGCCAGTACACAGGGAACGAACACTGAAGCTTTCTTT.

This sequence joins TRBV11-2 and TRBJ1-3; 7 bases agree with TRBD1. Germline V gene data show CDR1 as SGHAT and CDR2 as FQNNGV. V was clipped by 5 bases and J by 0 bases; unmatched bases: 1. This CDR3 spans 14 amino acids. The CDR3 sequence is CASSPGGSGNTIYF. CDR3 sequence (DNA): TGTGCCAGCAGCCCAGGGGGCTCTGGAAACACCATATATTTT.

The V call is TRBV7-9, the J call TRBJ1-1, with 8 bases aligning to TRBD1. CDR3 length: 16 amino acids. The germline V gene encodes CDR1 SEHNR and CDR2 FQNEAQ (reference sequence). The V gene end was trimmed by 1 base and the J gene end by 4 bases; junction bases not matched to a gene: 8. This CDR3 is CASSLGTGTGGTEAFF. As DNA, the CDR3 is TGTGCCAGCAGCTTAGGGACAGGGACCGGGGGCACTGAAGCTTTCTTT. Based on the CDR3 plus reference TRBV7-9 and TRBJ1-1, the full variable domain is DTGVSQNPRHKITKRGQNVTFRCDPISEHNRLYWYRQTLGQGPEFLTYFQNEAQLEKSRLLSDRFSAERPKGSFSTLEIQRTEQGDSAMYLCASSLGTGTGGTEAFFGQGTRLTVV.

J is TRBJ2-1 and V is TRBV5-4; the match to TRBD2 covers 13 bases. The V segment lost 4 bases and the J segment 12 bases; nucleotides outside the gene matches: 10. The length of the CDR3 is 15 residues. Per germline, CDR1 SGHNT and CDR2 YYREEE (reference sequence). As DNA, the CDR3 is TGTGCCAGCAGCCCAGGACTAGCGGGAGCCCAACGGCAGTTCTTC. The encoded protein is CASSPGLAGAQRQFF.

This chain connects TRBV27 to TRBJ2-7; 8 positions match TRBD1. The V gene end was trimmed by 5 bases and the J gene end by 1 base; junction bases not matched to a gene: 4. This CDR3 has 14 amino acids. Per germline, CDR1 MNHEY and CDR2 SMNVEV (reference sequence). In DNA form, the CDR3 reads TGTGCCAGCAGTCCCCGACAGGGGTCCTACGAGCAGTACTTC. As protein: CASSPRQGSYEQYF.

V and J are TRBV10-3 and TRBJ2-5, with a tentative D call TRBD1 (6 bases). CDR3 length equals 13 residues. CDR1 and CDR2 from the germline V gene are ENHRY and SYGVKD. V was clipped by 7 bases and J by 3 bases, with 12 bases between them. CDR3 sequence reads: CAITQGPEETQYF. CDR3 nucleotide sequence: TGTGCCATCACCCAGGGGCCTGAAGAGACCCAGTACTTC.

V is TRBV7-9 and J is TRBJ2-6; D might be TRBD1 (6 bases). Between the trimmed V and J ends, which lost 2 bases and 4 bases, there was a span of 21 bases. This CDR3 comprises 19 residues. Germline V CDR1 and CDR2: SEHNR, FQNEAQ (reference sequence). CDR3 residues: CASSLWLGAALEGANVLTF. CDR3 DNA: TGTGCCAGCAGCTTATGGTTGGGGGCAGCCCTTGAGGGGGCCAACGTCCTGACTTTC.